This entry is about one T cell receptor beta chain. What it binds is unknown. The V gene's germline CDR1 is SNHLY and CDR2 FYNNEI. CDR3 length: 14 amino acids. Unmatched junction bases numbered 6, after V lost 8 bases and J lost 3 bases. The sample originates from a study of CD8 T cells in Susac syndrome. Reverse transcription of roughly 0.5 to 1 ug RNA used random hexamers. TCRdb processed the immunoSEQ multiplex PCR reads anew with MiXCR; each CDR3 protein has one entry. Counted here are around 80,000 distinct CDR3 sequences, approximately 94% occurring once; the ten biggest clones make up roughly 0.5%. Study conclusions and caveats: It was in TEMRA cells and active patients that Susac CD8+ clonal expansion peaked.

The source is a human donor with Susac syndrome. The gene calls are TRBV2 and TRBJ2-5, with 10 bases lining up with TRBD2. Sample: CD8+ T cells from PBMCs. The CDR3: CASPLLAGEETQYF. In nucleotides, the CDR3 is TGTGCCAGCCCGCTTCTAGCGGGGGAAGAGACCCAGTACTTC. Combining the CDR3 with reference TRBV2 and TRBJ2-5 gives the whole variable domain EPEVTQTPSHQVTQMGQEVILRCVPISNHLYFYWYRQILGQKVEFLVSFYNNEISEKSEIFDDQFSVERPDGSNFTLKIRSTKLEDSAMYFCASPLLAGEETQYFGPGTRLLVL.